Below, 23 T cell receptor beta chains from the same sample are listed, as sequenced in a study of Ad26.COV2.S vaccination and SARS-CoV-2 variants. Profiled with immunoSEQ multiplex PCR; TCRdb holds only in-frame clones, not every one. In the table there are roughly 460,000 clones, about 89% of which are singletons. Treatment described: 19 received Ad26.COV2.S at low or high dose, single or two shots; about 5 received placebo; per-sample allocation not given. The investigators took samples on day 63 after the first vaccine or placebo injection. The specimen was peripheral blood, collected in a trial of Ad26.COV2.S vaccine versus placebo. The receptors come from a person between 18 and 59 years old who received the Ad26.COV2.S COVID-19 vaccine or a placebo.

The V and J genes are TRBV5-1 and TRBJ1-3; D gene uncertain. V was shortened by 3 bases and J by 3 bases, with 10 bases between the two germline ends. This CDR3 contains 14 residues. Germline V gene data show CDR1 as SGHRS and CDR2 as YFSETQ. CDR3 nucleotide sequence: TGCGCCAGCAGCTGGGGTAGTGGTGGAAACACCATATATTTT. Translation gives CASSWGSGGNTIYF.

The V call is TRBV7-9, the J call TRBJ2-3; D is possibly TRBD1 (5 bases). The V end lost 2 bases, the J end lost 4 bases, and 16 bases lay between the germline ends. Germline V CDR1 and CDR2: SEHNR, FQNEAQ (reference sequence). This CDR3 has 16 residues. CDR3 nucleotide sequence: TGTGCCAGCAGCTTATATGGGATAGGGGCCGCAGATACGCAGTATTTT. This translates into CASSLYGIGAADTQYF. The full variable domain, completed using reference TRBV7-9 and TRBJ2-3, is DTGVSQNPRHKITKRGQNVTFRCDPISEHNRLYWYRQTLGQGPEFLTYFQNEAQLEKSRLLSDRFSAERPKGSFSTLEIQRTEQGDSAMYLCASSLYGIGAADTQYFGPGTRLTVL.

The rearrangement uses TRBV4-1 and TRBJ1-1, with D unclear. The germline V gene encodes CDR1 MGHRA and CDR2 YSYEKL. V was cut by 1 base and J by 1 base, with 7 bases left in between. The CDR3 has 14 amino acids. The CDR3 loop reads CASSQGPGNTEAFF. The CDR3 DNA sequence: TGCGCCAGCAGCCAAGGGCCGGGGAACACTGAAGCTTTCTTT.

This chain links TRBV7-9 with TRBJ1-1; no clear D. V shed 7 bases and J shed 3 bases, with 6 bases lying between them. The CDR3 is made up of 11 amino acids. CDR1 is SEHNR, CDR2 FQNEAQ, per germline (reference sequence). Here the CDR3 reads CASTAYTEAFF. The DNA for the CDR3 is TGTGCCAGCACGGCCTACACTGAAGCTTTCTTT.

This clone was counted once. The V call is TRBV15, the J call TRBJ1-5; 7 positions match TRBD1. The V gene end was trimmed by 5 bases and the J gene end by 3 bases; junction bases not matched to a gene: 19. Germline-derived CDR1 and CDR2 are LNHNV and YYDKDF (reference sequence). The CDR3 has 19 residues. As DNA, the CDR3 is TGTGCCACCAGCCCTACCGGGGGGGAAGACAGGGCGAACAATCAGCCCCAGCATTTT. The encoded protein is CATSPTGGEDRANNQPQHF.

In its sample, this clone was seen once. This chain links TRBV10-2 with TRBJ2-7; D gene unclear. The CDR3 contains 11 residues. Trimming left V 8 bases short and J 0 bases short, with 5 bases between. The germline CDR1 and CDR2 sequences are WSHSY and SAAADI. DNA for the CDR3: TGCGCCAGCCGTAGCTCCTACGAGCAGTACTTC. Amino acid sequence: CASRSSYEQYF.

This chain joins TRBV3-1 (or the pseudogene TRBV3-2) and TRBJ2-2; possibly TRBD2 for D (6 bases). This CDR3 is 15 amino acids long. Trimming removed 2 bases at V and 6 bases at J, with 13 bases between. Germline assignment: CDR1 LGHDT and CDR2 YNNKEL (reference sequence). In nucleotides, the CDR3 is TGTGCCAGCAGCCAAATCCGGGACTTCCCCGGGGAGCTGTTTTTT. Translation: CASSQIRDFPGELFF.

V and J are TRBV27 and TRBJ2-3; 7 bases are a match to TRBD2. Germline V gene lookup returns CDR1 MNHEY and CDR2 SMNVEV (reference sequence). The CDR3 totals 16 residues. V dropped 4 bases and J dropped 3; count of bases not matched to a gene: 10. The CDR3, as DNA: TGTGCCAGCAGTTACGGCGGGAGAGTGGGTACAGATACGCAGTATTTT. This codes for CASSYGGRVGTDTQYF.

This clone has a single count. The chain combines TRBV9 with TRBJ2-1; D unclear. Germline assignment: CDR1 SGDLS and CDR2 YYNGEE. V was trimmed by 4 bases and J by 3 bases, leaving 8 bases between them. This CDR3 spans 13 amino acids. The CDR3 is CASSLQLYNEQFF. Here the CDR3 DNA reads TGTGCCAGCAGCCTACAGCTCTACAATGAGCAGTTCTTC.

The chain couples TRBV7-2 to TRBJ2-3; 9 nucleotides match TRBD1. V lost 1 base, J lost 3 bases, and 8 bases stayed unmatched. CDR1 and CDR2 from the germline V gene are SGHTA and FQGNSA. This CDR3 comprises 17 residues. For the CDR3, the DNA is TGTGCCAGCAGCTTAGTTTACCTAGACAGGGGGACAGATACGCAGTATTTT. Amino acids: CASSLVYLDRGTDTQYF.

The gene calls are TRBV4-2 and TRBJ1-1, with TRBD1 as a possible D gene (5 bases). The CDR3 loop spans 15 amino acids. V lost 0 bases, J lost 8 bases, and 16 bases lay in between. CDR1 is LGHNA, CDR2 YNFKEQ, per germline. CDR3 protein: CASSQDGGGLLEAFF. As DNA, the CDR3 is TGTGCCAGCAGCCAAGATGGGGGGGGGTTACTCGAAGCTTTCTTT.

The CDR3 coding sequence is TGTGCCAGCAGTTTTCTGAAGGATTTCCCTCTCCCCACCGGGGAGCTGTTTTTT. Protein sequence: CASSFLKDFPLPTGELFF. The gene calls are TRBV28 and TRBJ2-2; D unclear. The germline CDR1 and CDR2 sequences are MDHEN and SYDVKM. The CDR3 has 18 residues. V was clipped by 3 bases and J by 4 bases, with 21 bases between them.

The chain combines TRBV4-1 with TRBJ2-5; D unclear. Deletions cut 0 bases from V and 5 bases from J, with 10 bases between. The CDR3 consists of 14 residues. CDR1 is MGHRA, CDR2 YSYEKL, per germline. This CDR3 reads CASSQDPAVETQYF. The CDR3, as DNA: TGCGCCAGCAGCCAAGACCCTGCAGTGGAGACCCAGTACTTC.

This CDR3 is CASSISDTQYF. The CDR3 DNA reads TGTGCCAGTAGTATTTCCGATACGCAGTATTTT. The chain uses TRBV19 and TRBJ2-3; no firm D call. V was cut by 3 bases and J by 6 bases, with 4 bases left in between. Germline V gene sequence: CDR1 LNHDA, CDR2 SQIVND (reference sequence). The CDR3 extends over 11 amino acids.

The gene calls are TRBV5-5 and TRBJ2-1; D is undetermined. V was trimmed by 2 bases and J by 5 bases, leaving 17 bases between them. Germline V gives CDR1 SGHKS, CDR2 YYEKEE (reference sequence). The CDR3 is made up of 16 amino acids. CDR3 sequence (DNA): TGTGCCAGCAGCTTCCTGGTCGGAACCAGTAACAATGAGCAGTTCTTC. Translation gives CASSFLVGTSNNEQFF.

The CDR3 DNA is TGTGCCAGCCTCGGGTACCCCTACGAGCAGTACTTC. Protein sequence: CASLGYPYEQYF. J is TRBJ2-7 and V is TRBV6-6; D is unresolved. Looked up from germline, CDR1 is MNHNY and CDR2 is SVGAGI (reference sequence). Trimming removed 8 bases from V and 2 bases from J, with 10 bases in between. CDR3 length equals 12 residues.

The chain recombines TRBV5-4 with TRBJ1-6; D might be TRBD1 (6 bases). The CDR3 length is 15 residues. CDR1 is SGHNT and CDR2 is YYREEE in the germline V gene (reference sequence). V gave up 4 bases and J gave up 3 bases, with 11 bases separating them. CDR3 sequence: CASSLGQNYNSPLHF. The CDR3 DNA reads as TGTGCCAGCAGCCTCGGACAGAACTATAATTCACCCCTCCACTTT.

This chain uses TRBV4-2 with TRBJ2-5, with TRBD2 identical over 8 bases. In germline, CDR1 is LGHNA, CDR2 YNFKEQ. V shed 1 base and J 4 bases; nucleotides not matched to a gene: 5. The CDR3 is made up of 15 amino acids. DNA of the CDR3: TGTGCCAGCAGCCAAGTGGGGACTAGTGGAGAGACCCAGTACTTC. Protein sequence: CASSQVGTSGETQYF.

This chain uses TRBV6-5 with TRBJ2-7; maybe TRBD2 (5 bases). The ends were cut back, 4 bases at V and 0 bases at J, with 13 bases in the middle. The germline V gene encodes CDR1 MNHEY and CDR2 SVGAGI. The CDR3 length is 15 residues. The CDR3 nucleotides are TGTGCCAGCAGTTCCTTGATAGGGAGCTCCTACGAGCAGTACTTC. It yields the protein CASSSLIGSSYEQYF.

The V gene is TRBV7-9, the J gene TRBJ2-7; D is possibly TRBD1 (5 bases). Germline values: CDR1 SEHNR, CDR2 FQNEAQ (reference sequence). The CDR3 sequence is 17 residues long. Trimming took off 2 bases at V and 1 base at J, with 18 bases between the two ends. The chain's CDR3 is CASSLQNQGDRSYEQYF. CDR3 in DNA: TGTGCCAGCAGCTTACAGAACCAGGGCGATAGGTCCTACGAGCAGTACTTC.

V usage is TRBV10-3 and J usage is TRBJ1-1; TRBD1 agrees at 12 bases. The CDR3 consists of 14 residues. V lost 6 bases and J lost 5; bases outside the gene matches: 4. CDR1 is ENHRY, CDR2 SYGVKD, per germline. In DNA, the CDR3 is TGTGCCATCAGACCGGGACAGGGGGCTACTGAAGCTTTCTTT. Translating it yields CAIRPGQGATEAFF.

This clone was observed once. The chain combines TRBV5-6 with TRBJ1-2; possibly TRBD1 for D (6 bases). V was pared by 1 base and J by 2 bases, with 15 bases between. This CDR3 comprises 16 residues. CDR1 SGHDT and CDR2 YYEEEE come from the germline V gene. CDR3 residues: CASSLLRSGQNYGYTF. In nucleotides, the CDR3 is TGTGCCAGCAGCTTGTTGCGATCTGGACAGAACTATGGCTACACCTTC.

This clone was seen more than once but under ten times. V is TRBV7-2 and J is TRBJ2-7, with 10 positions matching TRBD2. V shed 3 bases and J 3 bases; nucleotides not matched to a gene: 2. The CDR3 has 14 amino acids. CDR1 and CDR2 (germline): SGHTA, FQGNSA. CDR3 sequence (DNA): TGTGCCAGCAGCTTTACTAGCGGGAACTACGAGCAGTACTTC. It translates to CASSFTSGNYEQYF.